This T cell receptor beta chain is from a study of blood T cell repertoires in COVID-19 (TCRdb year 2020). Regarding the research as a whole: The collaborator samples originated in the United States, Italy and Spain and spanned the acute and convalescent phases of COVID-19. The material from the prospective study consisted of cDNA or gDNA derived from T cells, B-cell-depleted T cells, or PBMCs. Subjects who had been exposed to COVID-19, were actively infected with it, or had recovered from it provided the deeply sampled blood TCRbeta repertoires that made up the dataset. The repertoires were released in a freely available public database intended as a resource for research on the immune response to SARS-CoV-2. The samples were drawn from two sources: the first 160 participants of the ongoing ImmuneRACE study, and fewer than 1,500 subjects contributed by 6 global collaborators. Sample metadata almost always included a de-identified subject ID, COVID-19 status, age in years and sex. HLA class I and class II types, where available, came from metadata supplied by the sample provider rather than from assay-based typing.

V is cut by 4 bases and J by 2 bases, and the space between the germline ends is 12 bases. CDR1 and CDR2 were assigned from the germline V gene as SGHTA and FQGTGA. From cysteine to phenylalanine, the CDR3 is 15 amino acids long. CDR3 DNA only is kept here, 45 bases in frame from base 1. The collaborating institutions used their own protocols to collect whole blood in K2EDTA tubes. Collaborator samples were shipped for TCRbeta analysis as frozen whole blood, isolated PBMCs, or DNA extracted from either sample type. Overall results and qualifications from the work: How much clinical and demographic metadata was included differed by source and by participant, and the metadata was provided uncurated.

TCRbeta CDR3 regions were amplified from genomic DNA by means of the immunoSEQ Assay, a bias-controlled multiplex PCR. In the paper's pipeline: The number of nucleated cells in each sample was estimated by amplification of reference gene primers within the assay. To quantify the absolute abundance of each unique TCRbeta CDR3 rearrangement, sequence reads were collapsed and filtered. For each sample, productive Simpson clonality was calculated as the square root of Simpson's diversity index across productive rearrangements. In its TCRdb copy, this immuneACCESS table keeps in-frame sequences only and misses some clones. Where compared with another copy, unresolved V genes explain less than half of these, and the others have no known cause. D and trimming come from the DNA, and the V and J calls and clone size come from that table. The sample profile shows under 200,000 clones; around nine tenths of them were found once. The top ten clonotypes cover roughly 3.5% of the sample.

With regard to this clone: Its antigen is unknown. The sample holds no much larger clone one base away, and base qualities are not on file.

Sequencing used peripheral blood. This TCR derives from a man aged 70-80 years with acute or convalescent COVID-19. This sequence uses TRBV7-3 and TRBJ2-1; the D region possibly corresponds to TRBD1 (6 bases align). The DNA reads as follows: TGTGCCAGCAGCTCCGCCCCAGGGGCCTACAATGAGCAGTTCTTC. Protein translation: CASSSAPGAYNEQFF.